This T cell receptor (beta chain) appears in the sequencing data of a study of T cell changes during pregnancy in multiple sclerosis. The CDR3 is 17 amino acids. The V and J ends lost 2 bases and 4 bases, in that order; junction bases with no gene match: 11. The germline CDR1 and CDR2 sequences are SGHRS and YFSETQ. TCRdb keeps only in-frame clones here, not all; method: immunoSEQ multiplex PCR. The data contain about 43,000 clones, roughly 90% of them seen just once; the ten biggest clones take up approximately 5%. The TCR comes from a female donor in good health, enrolled as a control in a pregnancy study. Here the sequenced sample was peripheral blood, taken in the second trimester of pregnancy. The J gene is TRBJ2-3, the V gene TRBV5-1, with TRBD1 identical over 9 bases. This CDR3 reads CASSLTRDRAAADTQYF. Here the CDR3 DNA reads TGCGCCAGCAGCTTAACCAGGGACAGGGCAGCTGCAGATACGCAGTATTTT.